This T cell receptor beta chain was sequenced in a study of somatic mutations in cytotoxic T cells in rheumatoid arthritis. The overall study: Selected populations of V beta antibody-stained T cells underwent flow sorting at nearly 100% purity; these encompassed V beta1+ cells subjected to TCRB sequencing. Study-level findings and limits: Reported slight underrepresentation of TRBV07 in rheumatoid arthritis patients was not subjected to multiple-comparison adjustment. Among rheumatoid arthritis patients and age-matched healthy controls, CD8+ T-cell clonality was not significantly different.

Comments on this clone: Its cognate antigen is unknown.

Positive selection using magnetic beads isolated the CD4+ and CD8+ cells (purity was checked by flow cytometry). Data came from immunoSEQ multiplex PCR; TCRdb stores just in-frame clones and leaves some out. Here the sample spans about 25,000 clones, under 75% being singletons. Germline loops: CDR1 MNHEY, CDR2 SMNVEV (reference sequence). V dropped 5 bases and J dropped 2 bases, with 10 bases sitting between them. CDR3 length equals 14 residues. The material sequenced was CD8+ T cells sorted from blood. The TCR originated in a young woman in good health. This chain connects TRBV27 to TRBJ2-1; D gene unclear. CDR3 sequence (DNA): TGTGCCAGCAGTGACTCCCTCGCCTACAATGAGCAGTTCTTC. Translating it yields CASSDSLAYNEQFF.